These T cell receptor beta chains were read from a single sample in a study of identical twins. TCRdb used MiXCR to reprocess the 5' RACE reads, holding one entry per CDR3 protein. The sample carries 700,000 to 950,000 distinct CDR3 sequences, roughly an eighth recorded once. The data also belong to a second study, concerning yellow fever vaccine responses in identical twins.

Specimen: PBMCs. These receptors originate from a woman aged 18-29 years in good health. Both conserved end residues are part of each CDR3. A D gene is named only where the DNA matches it firmly. Clone size is not always given. Where it is, it says once, few, many or a class for expanded clones.

cdr3_length j_call v_call clone_size d_call cdr3_nt cdr3_aa
13 TRBJ2-2 TRBV19 - - TGTGCCAGTACCAATATATGGAGCGGGGAGCTGTTTTTT CASTNIWSGELFF
12 TRBJ1-5 TRBV27 few - TGTGCCAGCATGGGGGGAGGTGAGCCCCAGCATTTT CASMGGGEPQHF
16 TRBJ2-7 TRBV9 - - TGTGCCAGCAGCGTAGAACCCTCCCGACAGTTTTCCGAGCAGTACTTC CASSVEPSRQFSEQYF
16 TRBJ2-7 TRBV7-7 - - TGTGCCAGCAGCCCCAATTTGGAGTTCAGCTCCTACGAGCAGTACTTC CASSPNLEFSSYEQYF
15 TRBJ2-1 TRBV28 few - TGTGCCAGCAGGCAGAAACTGGGGGGGCACAATGAGCAGTTCTTC CASRQKLGGHNEQFF
15 TRBJ2-2 TRBV12-3/TRBV12-4 few TRBD1 TGTGCCAGCAGTCACACAGGGGGACTCGCCGGGGAGCTGTTTTTT CASSHTGGLAGELFF
15 TRBJ2-5 TRBV10-3 few - TGTGCCATCAGTGGTGAGGAGGGGACGGAGGAGACCCAGTACTTC CAISGEEGTEETQYF
14 TRBJ2-7 TRBV28 - TRBD1 TGTGCCAGCACCCTCCCGGGACAGTTTTACGAGCAGTACTTC CASTLPGQFYEQYF
13 TRBJ2-5 TRBV20-1 - TRBD1 TGCAGTGCTAGGACAGGGGGGCAAGAGACCCAGTACTTC CSARTGGQETQYF
12 TRBJ1-1 TRBV27 few - TGTGCCAGCATGGGCAGCTACACTGAAGCTTTCTTT CASMGSYTEAFF
14 TRBJ1-2 TRBV5-1 few - TGCGCCAGCAGCTTGCTGGGGCGCAACTATGGCTACACCTTC CASSLLGRNYGYTF
16 TRBJ2-1 TRBV5-5 few TRBD1 TGTGCCAGCAGCGTCTCCCGGGACAGGGATTACAATGAGCAGTTCTTC CASSVSRDRDYNEQFF
15 TRBJ2-6 TRBV2 few - TGTGCCAGCAGTGTTATGTACTCTGGGGCCAACGTCCTGACTTTC CASSVMYSGANVLTF
18 TRBJ2-1 TRBV18 - TRBD2 TGTGCCAGCTCACCTTTTGGACTAGCGGGAGGGCCGAGGAATGAGCAGTTCTTC CASSPFGLAGGPRNEQFF
14 TRBJ2-2 TRBV3-1 few - TGTGCCAGCAGCCAAGCCAGCGTCACCGGGGAGCTGTTTTTT CASSQASVTGELFF
16 TRBJ2-1 TRBV20-1 - - TGCAGTGCTAGATCTACAGGGAAGGGCTCCTACAATGAGCAGTTCTTC CSARSTGKGSYNEQFF
14 TRBJ2-7 TRBV5-6 many - TGTGCCAGCAGCTTGGTGTTTGGGGGCTACGAGCAGTACTTC CASSLVFGGYEQYF
13 TRBJ1-2 TRBV6-5 - TRBD1 TGTGCCAGCAGTTATACAGGGGAGGAGGGCTACACCTTC CASSYTGEEGYTF
14 TRBJ2-3 TRBV6-1 many TRBD2 TGTGCCAGCAGCCAGGGACTAGCGCCAGATACGCAGTATTTT CASSQGLAPDTQYF
14 TRBJ1-5 TRBV12-3/TRBV12-4 few - TGTGCCAGCAACGGGGGGTATAGCAATCAGCCCCAGCATTTT CASNGGYSNQPQHF
14 TRBJ2-1 TRBV7-7 many - TGTGCCAGCAGCGCTGGCCTCGTGGGGAATGAGCAGTTCTTC CASSAGLVGNEQFF
14 TRBJ1-2 TRBV6-2/TRBV6-3 many - TGTGCCAGCAGCCGGGACACCCTGGGGTATGGCTACACCTTC CASSRDTLGYGYTF
16 TRBJ1-6 TRBV12-3/TRBV12-4 many - TGTGCCAGCAGTTCTGGACTTCAGGGGTCTAATTCACCCCTCCACTTT CASSSGLQGSNSPLHF
16 TRBJ1-5 TRBV5-5 few - TGTGCCAGCAGCCCCGACGTACTAGGGAGGAATCAGCCCCAGCATTTT CASSPDVLGRNQPQHF
17 TRBJ2-1 TRBV6-2/TRBV6-3 many - TGTGCCAGCAGTTACCGGGACAAGGAAAGAGCCTACAATGAGCAGTTCTTC CASSYRDKERAYNEQFF
14 TRBJ1-5 TRBV9 many TRBD1 TGTGCCAGCGCTGCAGGGGGAGGCCTGCAGCCCCAGCATTTT CASAAGGGLQPQHF
13 TRBJ1-4 TRBV4-1 few - TGCGCCAGCAGCTTGGACATCTATGAAAAACTGTTTTTT CASSLDIYEKLFF
15 TRBJ2-3 TRBV14 few - TGTGCCAGCAGCCAATCAGGGGTTAGCACAGATACGCAGTATTTT CASSQSGVSTDTQYF
14 TRBJ2-7 TRBV27 - - TGTGCCAGCAGTTTTTCGAATTCGGGCTACGAGCAGTACTTC CASSFSNSGYEQYF
11 TRBJ2-1 TRBV12-3/TRBV12-4 - - TGTGCCACCGAAGGGTTCAATGAGCAGTTCTTC CATEGFNEQFF
14 TRBJ1-1 TRBV15 - - TGTGCCACCAGCAGAATACAGGCCTACACTGAAGCTTTCTTT CATSRIQAYTEAFF
19 TRBJ2-1 TRBV11-1 few TRBD2 TGTGCCAGCAGCTTTGTAGCACTAGCGGAGACTAGCTCCTACAATGAGCAGTTCTTC CASSFVALAETSSYNEQFF
16 TRBJ2-5 TRBV28 many TRBD2 TGTGCCAGCAGTCTCCTGACTAGGGCGGGAGGAGAGACCCAGTACTTC CASSLLTRAGGETQYF
16 TRBJ2-3 TRBV27 few - TGTGCCAGCAGTCCCGCTAGCGCCTACCGCACAGATACGCAGTATTTT CASSPASAYRTDTQYF
15 TRBJ2-3 TRBV20-1 few - TGCAGTGCTAGTATTCTCGGTGCCAGCACAGATACGCAGTATTTT CSASILGASTDTQYF
15 TRBJ2-3 TRBV7-7 many TRBD2 TGTGCCAGCAGCGTTGCGGGGGGGAGCACAGATACGCAGTATTTT CASSVAGGSTDTQYF
14 TRBJ1-1 TRBV25-1 few - TGTGCCAGCAGTGAACAGGGCACCTACACTGAAGCTTTCTTT CASSEQGTYTEAFF
13 TRBJ1-2 TRBV6-5 once TRBD1 TGTGCCAGCAGTTTCCGACAGGGTAGCGGCTACACCTTC CASSFRQGSGYTF
14 TRBJ2-3 TRBV5-6 few - TGTGCCAGCAGCTCTGTCGGATCCACAGATACGCAGTATTTT CASSSVGSTDTQYF
15 TRBJ2-5 TRBV5-1 many - TGCGCCAGCAGCTTGATCGGGGGACAGCAAGAGACCCAGTACTTC CASSLIGGQQETQYF
17 TRBJ2-7 TRBV12-3/TRBV12-4 few TRBD1 TGTGCCAGCAGTTTAAGGGCGGGCAGGGGGTCCTCCTACGAGCAGTACTTC CASSLRAGRGSSYEQYF
13 TRBJ2-1 TRBV12-3/TRBV12-4 many - TGTGCCAGCAGTCCCCTCCGCGGTGATGAGCAGTTCTTC CASSPLRGDEQFF
16 TRBJ1-2 TRBV6-2/TRBV6-3 - - TGTGCCAGCAGGAGTGTCTCAGCGGGACACCTTTATGGCTACACCTTC CASRSVSAGHLYGYTF